Given below is one TCR beta chain in context. The data originate from a study of OX40 agonist ivuxolimab in advanced cancers. Between the trimmed V and J ends, which lost 1 base and 7 bases, there was a span of 11 bases. The CDR3 length is 13 residues. Looked up from germline, CDR1 is MNHEY and CDR2 is SMNVEV (reference sequence). This table comes from immunoSEQ multiplex PCR, and its TCRdb copy is limited to in-frame clones, with some not included. The table lists roughly 15,000 clones, over 75% of them singletons. This sequence originates from an adult with an advanced solid tumor such as melanoma, head and neck, liver or kidney cancer. Sequences were derived from CD4+ or CD8+ T cells sorted from blood, sampled in a trial of the OX40 agonist ivuxolimab. This chain joins TRBV27 and TRBJ2-7; D ambiguous. The CDR3 DNA follows: TGTGCCAGCAGTTTATTTGGACCGCAGGAGCAGTACTTC. Translation: CASSLFGPQEQYF.